Listed below are T cell receptor beta chains from one sample, sequenced in a study of blood T cell repertoires in COVID-19. Clones were sequenced by immunoSEQ multiplex PCR, and TCRdb holds only the in-frame ones, with some missing. The sample records about 190,000 clones, about 89% being singletons. The sample consisted of peripheral blood. These receptors all stem from a middle-aged man with acute or convalescent COVID-19. CDR3s include the opening cysteine and the closing phenylalanine or tryptophan. D genes are given only for firm matches. Only part of the rows carry a size: once, few, many, or a class if the clone is expanded.

clone size | J gene | D gene | V gene | CDR3 DNA | CDR3 protein
. | TRBJ2-1 | TRBD2 | TRBV7-2 | TGTGCCAGCAGCCCTAGCATTCTAGCGGGGGGGCTCGGCTACAATGAGCAGTTCTTC | CASSPSILAGGLGYNEQFF
once | TRBJ1-3 | . | TRBV10-3 | TGTGCCATCAGTGTAAAACAGGGAAACACCATATATTTT | CAISVKQGNTIYF
. | TRBJ2-7 | TRBD1 | TRBV28 | TGTGCCAGCAGTTCTCAGGGACAGGGTGTGATTGAGCAGTACTTC | CASSSQGQGVIEQYF
. | TRBJ2-1 | . | TRBV11-2 | TGTGCCAGCAGCTTATCTTCCAATGAGCAGTTCTTC | CASSLSSNEQFF
. | TRBJ1-5 | . | TRBV5-5 | TGTGCCAGCAGCCCAACGCCATCGGACAGACTTAGCAATCAGCCCCAGCATTTT | CASSPTPSDRLSNQPQHF
once | TRBJ2-3 | . | TRBV18 | TGTGCCAGCTCACCAGAGCCGCGGGGCCCTAACCCTCCTAGCACAGATACGCAGTATTTT | CASSPEPRGPNPPSTDTQYF
. | TRBJ2-3 | . | TRBV5-1 | TGCGCCAGCAGACGGAAGGGAGTAACAGATGTCACAGATACGCAGTATTTT | CASRRKGVTDVTDTQYF
once | TRBJ2-1 | . | TRBV2 | TGTGCCAGCACCCCTACTCCAGGGTATACTGAGCAGTTCTTC | CASTPTPGYTEQFF
. | TRBJ2-5 | TRBD2 | TRBV5-4 | TGTGCCAGCAGCTTGGCGGGACTAGCGGGGGAAGAGACCCAGTACTTC | CASSLAGLAGEETQYF
. | TRBJ2-5 | . | TRBV18 | TGTGCCAGCTCACCAGGGCCGCAAGAGACCCAGTACTTC | CASSPGPQETQYF
. | TRBJ1-1 | TRBD1 | TRBV29-1 | TGCAGCGTTGTAGACAGGACAGGGGGACGAGCTTTCTTT | CSVVDRTGGRAFF
. | TRBJ2-6 | . | TRBV10-3 | TGTGCCATCAGTGGGACAGTAGCTGGGGCCAACGTCCTGACTTTC | CAISGTVAGANVLTF
. | TRBJ1-2 | . | TRBV5-1 | TGCGCCAGCAGCTTGGCGCCAGGGCTTAACTATGGCTACACCTTC | CASSLAPGLNYGYTF
. | TRBJ2-5 | TRBD2 | TRBV5-5 | TGTGCCAGCAGCGTAGCGGGGGGTTCCGCGGGGTGGACCCAGTACTTC | CASSVAGGSAGWTQYF
. | TRBJ1-6 | . | TRBV7-2 | TGTGCCAGCAGCCAAGCAGGGACAAGTAATTCACCCCTCCACTTT | CASSQAGTSNSPLHF
. | TRBJ1-1 | . | TRBV10-3 | TGTGCCATCAGCCATATGGCAGGGAACACTGAAGCTTTCTTT | CAISHMAGNTEAFF
. | TRBJ2-5 | . | TRBV5-1 | TGCGCCAGCAGCTTACCCCCCTACAGAGAACAAGAGACCCAGTACTTC | CASSLPPYREQETQYF
. | TRBJ2-1 | . | TRBV5-4 | TGTGCCAGCAGCTTAGAACTAGCCAACAATGAGCAGTTCTTC | CASSLELANNEQFF
. | TRBJ1-2 | . | TRBV6-1 | TGTGCCAGCAGTGAAATACTGACGGACTCCTATGGCTACACCTTC | CASSEILTDSYGYTF
. | TRBJ1-1 | . | TRBV6-2/TRBV6-3 | TGTGCCAGCAGTTACTTAAGTGTAGGGGAGAACACTGAAGCTTTCTTT | CASSYLSVGENTEAFF
. | TRBJ1-5 | . | TRBV2 | TGTGCCAGCAGTGAATGGAAGGGGAGCAATCAGCCCCAGCATTTT | CASSEWKGSNQPQHF
. | TRBJ1-3 | . | TRBV27 | TGTGCCAGCAGTTTATCCCCGCCCCTATCTGGAAACACCATATATTTT | CASSLSPPLSGNTIYF
. | TRBJ2-7 | . | TRBV5-6 | TGTGCCAGCAGTACTACAGGGGTTGGGGGGCCCCGCTACGAGCAGTACTTC | CASSTTGVGGPRYEQYF
. | TRBJ1-2 | . | TRBV7-9 | TGTGCCAGCAGCTTAGGCGCACCTAACTATGGCTACACCTTC | CASSLGAPNYGYTF
. | TRBJ2-1 | . | TRBV4-2 | TGTGCCAGCAGCCAAGGCGCCCAGGGGATCTACAATGAGCAGTTCTTC | CASSQGAQGIYNEQFF
. | TRBJ2-1 | TRBD2 | TRBV11-2 | TGTGCCAGCAGCACCACGCCCCGACTAGCGGGGGGTCACAATGAGCAGTTCTTC | CASSTTPRLAGGHNEQFF
. | TRBJ1-1 | TRBD1 | TRBV2 | TGTGCCAGCACCGGGACAGGGGGACAATCAATGAACACTGAAGCTTTCTTT | CASTGTGGQSMNTEAFF
. | TRBJ1-6 | TRBD1 | TRBV28 | TGTGCCAGCAGTTACCGGGTCACAGGGGGTAATTCACCCCTCCACTTT | CASSYRVTGGNSPLHF
. | TRBJ2-5 | TRBD2 | TRBV18 | TGTGCCAGCTCACCCTCTAGCGGGGGGGTGATCGGAGAGACCCAGTACTTC | CASSPSSGGVIGETQYF
. | TRBJ1-2 | TRBD1 | TRBV30 | TGTGCCTGGAGTTTAAAGGGGGCGCAAGGCTACACCTTC | CAWSLKGAQGYTF
many | TRBJ2-7 | . | TRBV27 | TGTGCCAGCAGTGGGGGCAGAGGGGAGCAGTACTTC | CASSGGRGEQYF
. | TRBJ2-1 | . | TRBV27 | TGTGCCAGCAGTTTAGGCGACGGTAGCGCTAGAGAGCAGTTCTTC | CASSLGDGSAREQFF
once | TRBJ2-3 | TRBD2 | TRBV4-2 | TGTGCCAGCAGCCAAGCGACTAGCGGCACAGATACGCAGTATTTT | CASSQATSGTDTQYF
. | TRBJ1-6 | TRBD1 | TRBV19 | TGTGCCAGTAGTATAGACCCCGACAGGGAAGGAGGATCACCCCTCCACTTT | CASSIDPDREGGSPLHF
. | TRBJ2-7 | TRBD1 | TRBV27 | TGTGCCAGCAAACATCGGGACAGTTTCTCCAAGCAGTACTTC | CASKHRDSFSKQYF
. | TRBJ2-1 | TRBD1 | TRBV7-6 | TGTGCCAGCAGCTCCGGACAGGGGACCTACAATGAGCAGTTCTTC | CASSSGQGTYNEQFF
. | TRBJ2-7 | TRBD1 | TRBV2 | TGTGCCAGCAGGGGCTTACTTTGGGACAGCGCCAACGAGCAGTACTTC | CASRGLLWDSANEQYF
. | TRBJ2-7 | . | TRBV10-2 | TGCGCCAGCAGTGAGTATCTCTACGAGCAGTACTTC | CASSEYLYEQYF
. | TRBJ2-3 | TRBD2 | TRBV28 | TGTGCCAGCAGCCTCCCCCCACTAGCGGGGTCAGATACGCAGTATTTT | CASSLPPLAGSDTQYF
. | TRBJ2-6 | TRBD1 | TRBV9 | TGTGCCAGCAGCGCATTATTTTCCGGGACAGGGGGCGCAAGGGTCAACGTCCTGACTTTC | CASSALFSGTGGARVNVLTF
. | TRBJ2-7 | . | TRBV6-2/TRBV6-3 | TGTGCCAGCAGTTACTCGAGGACTCGGGGGTCCTACGAGCAGTACTTC | CASSYSRTRGSYEQYF
. | TRBJ2-1 | TRBD2 | TRBV27 | TGTGCCAGCAGTTTATTGCGGGGGGGCCTAAATGAGCAGTTCTTC | CASSLLRGGLNEQFF